A single sample is the source of the 6 T cell receptor beta chains below, sequenced in a study of CD8 T cells in ankylosing spondylitis (dated by TCRdb to 2015 to 2018). The library was prepared using 5' RACE. The sequencing machine was an Illumina HiSeq 2500. Using fastp at Q25 and MiXCR, TCRdb reprocessed the public reads and kept productive beta chains. Rows with a matching CDR3 protein are joined into one entry that keeps the most common DNA and genes. The sample contains a few hundred thousand distinct CDR3 sequences, approximately 22% of them found a single time. Together, the top ten hold about an eighth of the sample. Input material: blood, either unsorted or a sorted T cell fraction (not recorded which). These receptor sequences come from a male donor with ankylosing spondylitis or in good health (not recorded which).

This clonotype was observed at least ten times. The V and J genes are TRBV29-1 and TRBJ2-5; D is ambiguous. Trimming took off 7 bases at V and 2 bases at J, with 14 bases between the two ends. The germline gives CDR1 SQVTM, CDR2 ANQGSEA. This CDR3 is built from 13 residues. The CDR3 DNA sequence: TGCAGCGCAACACCATCCTTACAAGAGACCCAGTACTTC. It yields the protein CSATPSLQETQYF.

The CDR3 spells CASSQGADGGELFF. CDR3 nucleotides: TGCGCCAGCAGCCAAGGCGCGGACGGTGGGGAGCTGTTTTTT. The V call is TRBV4-1, the J call TRBJ2-2, with D unresolved. Germline assignment: CDR1 MGHRA and CDR2 YSYEKL. The length of the CDR3 is 14 residues. V gave up 1 base and J gave up 8 bases, with 11 bases separating them.

The rearrangement links TRBV12-3 or TRBV12-4 to TRBJ2-3; TRBD1 matches at 10 bases. V dropped 4 bases and J dropped 3; count of bases not matched to a gene: 1. This CDR3 region has 14 residues. The CDR3 reads CASSWTGGTDTQYF. CDR3 nucleotide sequence: TGTGCCAGCAGTTGGACAGGGGGAACAGATACGCAGTATTTT.

The chain is built from TRBV10-3 and TRBJ2-5; tentative D call: TRBD1 (6 bases). V was pared by 2 bases and J by 5 bases, with 9 bases between. Per the germline V gene, CDR1 is ENHRY and CDR2 is SYGVKD. The length of the CDR3 is 13 residues. CDR3 residues: CAISEGQGETQYF. The CDR3 DNA follows: TGTGCCATCAGTGAGGGGCAGGGGGAGACCCAGTACTTC.

This clonotype was seen only a few times. The V and J genes are TRBV4-1 and TRBJ1-2; TRBD1 matches 7 bases. The CDR3 sequence is 15 residues long. With V trimmed by 2 bases and J by 7 bases, 10 bases remained unmatched. Germline CDR1 MGHRA, CDR2 YSYEKL. The CDR3 loop reads CASSQTTGREPGYTF. The CDR3 DNA is TGCGCCAGCAGCCAAACGACAGGGAGGGAACCTGGCTACACCTTC.

This clonotype was seen only a few times. V gene TRBV29-1 combines with J gene TRBJ2-7, with D tentatively TRBD2 (7 bases). Trimming removed 3 bases from V and 3 bases from J, with 15 bases in between. The germline gives CDR1 SQVTM, CDR2 ANQGSEA. The CDR3 is made up of 14 amino acids. The CDR3 nucleotides are TGCAGCGTTGAGGAGGGGGGGACCGACTACGAGCAGTACTTC. Residues: CSVEEGGTDYEQYF.